One T cell receptor (beta chain) is described in this entry. The V end was cut by 5 bases, the J end by 1 base, with 9 bases between. Looked up from germline, CDR1 is SGHRS and CDR2 is YFSETQ. CDR3 size: 13 residues. Profiled with immunoSEQ multiplex PCR; TCRdb holds only in-frame clones, not every one. The sample holds over 150,000 clones, 84% seen once. These data belong to a study of blood T cell repertoires in COVID-19. This receptor was identified in a human donor in a cohort sampled during active COVID-19. The J gene is TRBJ2-5, the V gene TRBV5-1; D perhaps matches TRBD2 (5 bases). Material for sequencing was peripheral blood. The chain's CDR3 is CASRVGSQETQYF. The CDR3 DNA reads as TGCGCCAGCAGGGTGGGGAGCCAAGAGACCCAGTACTTC.